Here is one T cell receptor (beta chain) with its context. There is no known antigen for this receptor. A much larger clonotype is one base distant, so this may be a read error. Blood RNA was extracted from unsorted whole blood with TRIzol reagent; germline DNA came from the DNeasy Blood & Tissue kit. Chronic HBV infection was present in the patients, and the patients were treatment-naive at sampling. Around 3.9 milliliters of peripheral blood were collected into K2EDTA tubes before surgery. The data were taken from a study of tumor-infiltrating lymphocytes in primary liver carcinoma (dated by TCRdb to the late 2010s). At the level of the whole study: Four to six patients with histopathologically diagnosed primary liver carcinoma underwent surgical resection in China between late 2015 and 2016. A total of 35 or so specimens from 5 patients underwent TCRbeta repertoire sequencing, comprising 25 or so tumor regions, 5 adjacent noncancerous liver tissues and 5 peripheral blood samples. The five patients had tumors of stage T1-T3 N0M0, with maximum diameters ranging from 4.2 to 10 cm. Each sample produced about 3.65 to 7.13 million productive TCRbeta reads, and read depth showed no significant difference between tissue types. The five patients, three men and two women aged 30 to 69 years, had hepatocellular carcinoma (four) or combined HCC and intrahepatic cholangiocarcinoma (one). Repertoires from technical replicates were highly reproducible, with mean shared-clone rates about 0.91 and correlation coefficients above 0.95. Across five regions of each liver tumor, along with adjacent normal tissue and blood, the study brought together TCRbeta repertoire sequencing, expression microarrays and whole-exome sequencing. What the work shows at the level of the full study, not this receptor alone: With just five patients in the study, the authors point out that the findings should be validated in a larger study. The top 250 clones made up a significantly larger repertoire fraction in tumors than in blood (p = 0.039). Because the samples were bulk and unsorted, CD4+ and CD8+ T cell repertoires could not be compared. Pairs of tumor regions showed greater repertoire overlap (mean around 36%) than tumor-adjacent pairs (roughly 17%) or tumor-blood pairs (approximately 15%), which is consistent with antigen-driven expansion. Only the TCR beta chain was sequenced, which likely underestimates true repertoire diversity because unpaired alpha chains were not captured.

After removal of 0 bases from V and 7 bases from J, the junction retains 9 bases not matched to a gene. The germline V gene supplies CDR1 MGHRA and CDR2 YSYEKL. The CDR3 covers 16 residues, taking in both the cysteine and the phenylalanine. Solely the CDR3 DNA is kept, with 48 bases framed from the first base. Starting from approximately 500 ng total RNA, TCRbeta-specific cDNA was produced by reverse transcription with a constant-region primer and ProtoScript II reverse transcriptase. Construction of the TCRbeta libraries relied on three nested rounds of multiplex PCR, following a slightly modified ARM-PCR procedure. The first two PCR rounds used multiplex TRBV1-TRBV30 forward primers with a Cbeta reverse primer, each for roughly 11 cycles. Sample barcodes and Illumina adapters were attached in a final 25-cycle PCR using Deep VentR polymerase. Before sequencing, amplicons between 200 and 500 bp were purified from gel using a QIAquick gel extraction kit. The TCRbeta amplicons were sequenced with 250-bp paired-end reads on an Illumina HiSeq 2500. The published analysis was carried out like this. Trimmomatic v0.33 was used to quality-trim the reads, and FLASH v1.2.11 was used to merge paired reads so that full CDR3 sequences could be recovered. MiGEC v1.2.1b assigned V, D and J germline segments to the rearranged TCRbeta sequences. Clonotype statistics, along with Shannon-Wiener diversity indices, were calculated using VDJtools v1.0.0. To cut down on sampling bias, every analysis after diversity analysis relied on just the 250 most abundant clonotypes from each sample. TCRdb applied fastp at Q25 and MiXCR to the public reads, then kept only in-frame beta chains. Entries are consolidated by CDR3 protein sequence, retaining the most common genes and DNA. The V and J calls and clone size come from TCRdb's table, not from the authors' own analysis. The sample profile shows 310,000 or so distinct CDR3 sequences; about 50% of them were found once. Clones ranked in the top ten supply more than 15% of the sample.

The specimen was peripheral blood. The sequence was obtained from a woman in her thirties with primary liver carcinoma and hepatitis B virus infection. The receptor chain draws on TRBV4-1 and TRBJ2-1; TRBD2 agrees with 7 junctional bases. Here is the DNA: TGCGCCAGCAGCCAAGAATCCGCGGGAGCTAGGAATGAGCAGTTCTTC. This yields the protein CASSQESAGARNEQFF.